Described below is a single T cell receptor (beta chain) sequence and its context. What it binds is unknown. The sample comes from a study of blood T cells in healthy people across ages. Study observations and caveats: Diversity estimated from one million T cells was considered an underestimate. A strong correlation was seen between TCR beta diversity and naive T cell percentage. Higher diversity, along with more naive CD4+ cells, distinguished long-lived donors from aged donors.

A J-beta primer mix and a sample-barcoded 5' primer were used in a second PCR of roughly 6 to 12 cycles. All samples gave at least 2.5 million CDR3-containing paired-end reads. TCRdb redid the calling of the 5' RACE reads with MiXCR, one entry per CDR3 protein. This sample has 1.8 million or so distinct CDR3 sequences, with roughly two fifths found just once. This CDR3 spans 12 amino acids. CDR1 and CDR2 from the germline V gene are DFQATT and SNEGSKA (reference sequence). Trimming left V 5 bases short and J 4 bases short, with 11 bases between. Specimen: blood. The chain has TRBV20-1 and TRBJ1-2; D is perhaps TRBD1 (6 bases). This receptor was identified in a human donor in good health. The CDR3 region has the DNA TGCAGTGCTGAAGGGACAAGCTATGGCTACACCTTC. This translates into CSAEGTSYGYTF.